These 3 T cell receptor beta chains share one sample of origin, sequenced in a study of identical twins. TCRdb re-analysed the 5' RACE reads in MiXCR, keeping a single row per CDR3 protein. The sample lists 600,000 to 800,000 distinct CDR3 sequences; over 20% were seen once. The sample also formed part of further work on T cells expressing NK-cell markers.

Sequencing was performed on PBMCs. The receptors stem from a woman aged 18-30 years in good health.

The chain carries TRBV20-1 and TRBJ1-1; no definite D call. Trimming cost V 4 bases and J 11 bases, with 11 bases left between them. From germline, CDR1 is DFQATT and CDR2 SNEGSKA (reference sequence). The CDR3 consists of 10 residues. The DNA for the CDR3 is TGCAGTGCTACTGCAATAGGGGCTTTCTTT. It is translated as CSATAIGAFF.

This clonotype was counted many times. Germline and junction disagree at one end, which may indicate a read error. The CDR3 reads CASSYRAGELFF. CDR3 sequence (DNA): TGCGCCAGCAGTTATAGGGCCGGGGAGCTGTTTTTT. The chain couples TRBV6-5 to TRBJ2-2; D gene ambiguous. The CDR3 has 12 residues. The germline CDR1 and CDR2 sequences are MNHEY and SVGAGI.

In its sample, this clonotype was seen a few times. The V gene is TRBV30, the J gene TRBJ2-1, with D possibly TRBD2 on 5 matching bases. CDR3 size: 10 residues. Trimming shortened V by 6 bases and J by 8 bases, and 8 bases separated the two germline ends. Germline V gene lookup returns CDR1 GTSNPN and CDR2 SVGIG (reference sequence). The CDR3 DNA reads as TGTGCCTGCGGGGAGTATGAGCAGTTCTTC. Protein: CACGEYEQFF. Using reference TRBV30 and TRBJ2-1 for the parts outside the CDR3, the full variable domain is SQTIHQWPATLVQPVGSPLSLECTVEGTSNPNLYWYRQAAGRGLQLLFYSVGIGQISSEVPQNLSASRPQDRQFILSSKKLLLSDSGFYLCACGEYEQFFGPGTRLTVL.